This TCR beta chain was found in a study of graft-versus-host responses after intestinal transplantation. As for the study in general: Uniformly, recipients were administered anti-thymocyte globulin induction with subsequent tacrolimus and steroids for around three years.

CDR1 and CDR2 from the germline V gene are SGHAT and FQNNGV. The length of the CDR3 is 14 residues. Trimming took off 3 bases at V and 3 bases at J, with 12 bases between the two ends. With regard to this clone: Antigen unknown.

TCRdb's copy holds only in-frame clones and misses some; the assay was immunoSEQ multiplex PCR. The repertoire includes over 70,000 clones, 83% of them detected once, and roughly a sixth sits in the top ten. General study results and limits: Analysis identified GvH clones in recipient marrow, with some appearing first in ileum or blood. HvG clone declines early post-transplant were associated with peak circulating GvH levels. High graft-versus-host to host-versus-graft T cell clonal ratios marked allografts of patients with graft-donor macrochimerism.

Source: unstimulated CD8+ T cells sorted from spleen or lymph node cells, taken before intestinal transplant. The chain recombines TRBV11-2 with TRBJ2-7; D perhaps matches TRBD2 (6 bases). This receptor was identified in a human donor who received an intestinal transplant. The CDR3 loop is CASSFGSEDYEQYF. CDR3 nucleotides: TGTGCCAGCAGCTTCGGGAGCGAGGACTACGAGCAGTACTTC.